The rows below give T cell receptor beta chains drawn from one sample of a study of T cell responses to AZD1222 COVID-19 vaccine. Profiled with immunoSEQ multiplex PCR; TCRdb holds only in-frame clones, not every one. The sample records 150,000 or so clones, less than 95% being singletons. The sample consisted of peripheral blood, taken on day 0 of AZD1222 vaccination. The source of these receptors is an adult in good health. Both conserved end residues are part of each CDR3. A D gene is named only where the DNA matches it firmly. Clone size, where shown, is once, few, many, or a class for clones that have expanded.

d_gene: TRBD1
v_gene: TRBV7-8
j_gene: TRBJ1-3
abundance: .
CDR3nt: TGTGCCAGCAGCCGAGACAGGGGGCGGGAAAACACCATATATTTT
CDR3aa: CASSRDRGRENTIYF

d_gene: .
v_gene: TRBV6-5
j_gene: TRBJ2-5
abundance: .
CDR3nt: TGTGCCGCAGGGGGGCAGGGGTGGGGAGAGACCCAGTACTTC
CDR3aa: CAAGGQGWGETQYF

d_gene: .
v_gene: TRBV6-5
j_gene: TRBJ1-4
abundance: .
CDR3nt: TGTGCCAGCAGTCCACAGGAGTGGGATGAAAAACTGTTTTTT
CDR3aa: CASSPQEWDEKLFF

d_gene: TRBD2
v_gene: TRBV5-1
j_gene: TRBJ2-1
abundance: .
CDR3nt: TGCGCCAGCAGCTTGGATCCTAGCGGGGGGGCCTCAGTCTTC
CDR3aa: CASSLDPSGGASVF

d_gene: TRBD2
v_gene: TRBV4-1
j_gene: TRBJ2-7
abundance: .
CDR3nt: TGCGCCAGCAGCCAAGACTTAAGCGGGGGGCAGTACTTC
CDR3aa: CASSQDLSGGQYF

d_gene: .
v_gene: TRBV5-5
j_gene: TRBJ1-1
abundance: .
CDR3nt: TGTGCCAGCAGCTTGGTGGCGTCTGACACTGAAGCTTTCTTT
CDR3aa: CASSLVASDTEAFF

d_gene: .
v_gene: TRBV9
j_gene: TRBJ1-4
abundance: .
CDR3nt: TGTGCCAGCAGCGTAGGTATAGGGTGGGATGAAAAACTGTTTTTT
CDR3aa: CASSVGIGWDEKLFF

d_gene: TRBD1
v_gene: TRBV5-1
j_gene: TRBJ2-7
abundance: .
CDR3nt: TGCGCCAGCAGCCCCGGACAGGGTTCCGAGTACTTC
CDR3aa: CASSPGQGSEYF

d_gene: .
v_gene: TRBV7-9
j_gene: TRBJ1-5
abundance: .
CDR3nt: TGTGCCAGCAGCTCGGAGAGTTGGGGCTCGGGGCCCCAGCATTTT
CDR3aa: CASSSESWGSGPQHF

d_gene: .
v_gene: TRBV4-3
j_gene: TRBJ2-3
abundance: .
CDR3nt: TGCGCCAGCAGCCAAGATCGACCAGACAGAGAGGGAACAGATACGCAGTATTTT
CDR3aa: CASSQDRPDREGTDTQYF

d_gene: .
v_gene: TRBV11-2
j_gene: TRBJ1-1
abundance: .
CDR3nt: TGTGCCAGCAGCTTGGTGGGGGGCCCGCTGAACACTGAAGCTTTCTTT
CDR3aa: CASSLVGGPLNTEAFF

d_gene: .
v_gene: TRBV2
j_gene: TRBJ1-6
abundance: .
CDR3nt: TGTGCCAGCAGAGAAGATTCCAGCTCAAATTCACCCCTCCACTTT
CDR3aa: CASREDSSSNSPLHF

d_gene: .
v_gene: TRBV29-1
j_gene: TRBJ1-1
abundance: .
CDR3nt: TGCAGCGGCCGATCCTTCGTTGGCACTGAAGCTTTCTTT
CDR3aa: CSGRSFVGTEAFF

d_gene: TRBD1
v_gene: TRBV4-3
j_gene: TRBJ1-5
abundance: .
CDR3nt: TGCGCCAGCAGCCAAGCCCGACAGGGAGGGCAGCCCCAGCATTTT
CDR3aa: CASSQARQGGQPQHF

d_gene: .
v_gene: TRBV6-5
j_gene: TRBJ1-1
abundance: .
CDR3nt: TGTGCCAGCAGTTACCCCTCGGGCAGGGCGGCTTCGGAAGCTTTCTTT
CDR3aa: CASSYPSGRAASEAFF

d_gene: .
v_gene: TRBV3-1/TRBV3-2
j_gene: TRBJ2-5
abundance: once
CDR3nt: TGTGCCAGCAGCCAAGGGGGACTTGGGGGCCAGACCCAGTACTTC
CDR3aa: CASSQGGLGGQTQYF

d_gene: TRBD1
v_gene: TRBV5-1
j_gene: TRBJ2-3
abundance: .
CDR3nt: TGCGCCAGCAGCACGCGTATGACAGGGGGTATGGCAGATACGCAGTATTTT
CDR3aa: CASSTRMTGGMADTQYF

d_gene: .
v_gene: TRBV18
j_gene: TRBJ2-5
abundance: .
CDR3nt: TGTGCCAGCCGGTGGCCCAACCAAGAGACCCAGTACTTC
CDR3aa: CASRWPNQETQYF

d_gene: TRBD1
v_gene: TRBV5-1
j_gene: TRBJ2-5
abundance: .
CDR3nt: TGCGCCAGCAGTCTTGAGACAGGGCCCCAAGAGACCCAGTACTTC
CDR3aa: CASSLETGPQETQYF

d_gene: .
v_gene: TRBV28
j_gene: TRBJ1-6
abundance: few
CDR3nt: TGTGCCAGCAGCTCAGGGGCCGATTCACCCCTCCACTTT
CDR3aa: CASSSGADSPLHF

d_gene: TRBD1
v_gene: TRBV18
j_gene: TRBJ2-1
abundance: .
CDR3nt: TGTGCCAGCTCACCGACAGGGGTAGACTACAATGAGCAGTTCTTC
CDR3aa: CASSPTGVDYNEQFF

d_gene: .
v_gene: TRBV20-1
j_gene: TRBJ1-1
abundance: .
CDR3nt: TGCAGTGCTCGGGACCTTGAAGCTTTCTTT
CDR3aa: CSARDLEAFF

d_gene: TRBD1
v_gene: TRBV6-5
j_gene: TRBJ1-5
abundance: once
CDR3nt: TGTGCCAGCAGTTCAACAGGGGGAAATCAGCCCCAGCATTTT
CDR3aa: CASSSTGGNQPQHF

d_gene: TRBD2
v_gene: TRBV6-6
j_gene: TRBJ2-7
abundance: .
CDR3nt: TGTGCCAGCAAAGGCGGGGGGGTCTACGAGCAGTACTTC
CDR3aa: CASKGGGVYEQYF

d_gene: .
v_gene: TRBV7-9
j_gene: TRBJ1-2
abundance: .
CDR3nt: TGTGCCAGCAGCCTAGATGGTGTTGGGCCGGTTGGACGGGTCGGCTACACCTTC
CDR3aa: CASSLDGVGPVGRVGYTF

d_gene: .
v_gene: TRBV7-2
j_gene: TRBJ1-5
abundance: .
CDR3nt: TGTGCCAGCAGATTAACAGGGTTGAATCAGCCCCAGCATTTT
CDR3aa: CASRLTGLNQPQHF

d_gene: TRBD1
v_gene: TRBV29-1
j_gene: TRBJ1-6
abundance: .
CDR3nt: TGCAGCGTCCGGACAGGAACTAATTCACCCCTCCACTTT
CDR3aa: CSVRTGTNSPLHF

d_gene: .
v_gene: TRBV5-5
j_gene: TRBJ2-7
abundance: once
CDR3nt: TGTGCCAGCAGCCCCGAGCCCCAGTACGAGCAGTACTTC
CDR3aa: CASSPEPQYEQYF

d_gene: .
v_gene: TRBV19
j_gene: TRBJ1-1
abundance: .
CDR3nt: TGTGCCAGTAGTATGGGAGGGGGAGGCACTGAAGCTTTCTTT
CDR3aa: CASSMGGGGTEAFF

d_gene: .
v_gene: TRBV24-1
j_gene: TRBJ1-5
abundance: .
CDR3nt: TGTGCCACCAGTGAAAGGCGTAATCAGCCCCAGCATTTT
CDR3aa: CATSERRNQPQHF

d_gene: .
v_gene: TRBV5-1
j_gene: TRBJ2-3
abundance: .
CDR3nt: TGCGCCAGCAGCTTGGGGACAGCAAGCACAGATACGCAGTATTTT
CDR3aa: CASSLGTASTDTQYF

d_gene: .
v_gene: TRBV5-5
j_gene: TRBJ1-3
abundance: .
CDR3nt: TGTGCCAGCAGCTTGGTTTGGACGGGCTCTCCTGGAAACACCATATATTTT
CDR3aa: CASSLVWTGSPGNTIYF

d_gene: TRBD2
v_gene: TRBV20-1
j_gene: TRBJ2-7
abundance: .
CDR3nt: TGCAGTGCTGATACTAGCGGCGAGCAGTACTTC
CDR3aa: CSADTSGEQYF

d_gene: .
v_gene: TRBV18
j_gene: TRBJ1-1
abundance: .
CDR3nt: TGTGCCAGCTCACCACTACAGGGGAACACTGAAGCTTTCTTT
CDR3aa: CASSPLQGNTEAFF

d_gene: .
v_gene: TRBV6-5
j_gene: TRBJ2-7
abundance: .
CDR3nt: TGTGCCAGCAGTTACGGGGCGGATATCATAACCTACGAGCAGTACTTC
CDR3aa: CASSYGADIITYEQYF

d_gene: TRBD2
v_gene: TRBV25-1
j_gene: TRBJ2-1
abundance: .
CDR3nt: TGTGCCAGCAGGGCCCGACTAGCGGGGGTGAACAATGAGCAGTTCTTC
CDR3aa: CASRARLAGVNNEQFF

d_gene: TRBD1
v_gene: TRBV28
j_gene: TRBJ2-7
abundance: .
CDR3nt: TGTGCCAGTACGACCGGGACAGGGGTGGGGTACGAGCAGTACTTC
CDR3aa: CASTTGTGVGYEQYF

d_gene: TRBD1
v_gene: TRBV9
j_gene: TRBJ1-6
abundance: .
CDR3nt: TGTGCCAGCAGCGCGCTACAGGGGGCTAATTCACCCCTCCACTTT
CDR3aa: CASSALQGANSPLHF

d_gene: TRBD1
v_gene: TRBV12-3/TRBV12-4
j_gene: TRBJ1-3
abundance: .
CDR3nt: TGTGCCAGCAGTTTCCAGGGACAGGGGGACGGGAAATTT
CDR3aa: CASSFQGQGDGKF

d_gene: TRBD2
v_gene: TRBV27
j_gene: TRBJ2-3
abundance: once
CDR3nt: TGTGCCAGCAGTCCCCGACTAGCGGGGCCAAGCACAGATACGCAGTATTTT
CDR3aa: CASSPRLAGPSTDTQYF